This T cell receptor beta chain was found in a study of CD8 T cells in ankylosing spondylitis. Findings of the study overall: Ankylosing spondylitis blood appeared to be characterized by a TCR beta motif of 7 to 9 highly homologous variants. Several of the motif variants were reported before in synovial fluid and blood from reactive arthritis. Disease-linked clones were found to be CD8+ and relatively rare in peripheral blood.

Notes on this clonotype: What it binds is unknown.

Trimming took off 1 base at V and 7 bases at J, with 4 bases between the two ends. CDR3 length equals 11 residues. Germline loops: CDR1 LGHNA, CDR2 YNFKEQ. With molecular barcodes, quantitative 5'-RACE was used to make the TCR beta libraries. TCRdb reprocessed the 5' RACE reads with MiXCR, giving one entry per CDR3 protein. Among roughly 90,000 distinct CDR3 sequences listed, about 9% were seen once. The receptor's source is a male donor with ankylosing spondylitis. V and J are TRBV4-2 and TRBJ2-5; D uncertain. Input material: blood, either unsorted or a sorted T cell fraction (not recorded which). The CDR3 region is CASSQVGTQYF. For the CDR3, the DNA is TGTGCCAGCAGCCAAGTAGGGACCCAGTACTTC.